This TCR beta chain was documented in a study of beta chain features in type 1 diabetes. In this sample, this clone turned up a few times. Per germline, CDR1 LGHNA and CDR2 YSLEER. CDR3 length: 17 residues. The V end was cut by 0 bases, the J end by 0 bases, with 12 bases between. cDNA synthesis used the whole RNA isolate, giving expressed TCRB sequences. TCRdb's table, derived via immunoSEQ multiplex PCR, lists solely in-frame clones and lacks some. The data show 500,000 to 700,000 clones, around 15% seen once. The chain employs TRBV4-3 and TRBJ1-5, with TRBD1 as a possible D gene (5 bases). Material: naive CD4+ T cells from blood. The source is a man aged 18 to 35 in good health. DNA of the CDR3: TGCGCCAGCAGCCAAGATAGGGCAGGGTTTAGCAATCAGCCCCAGCATTTT. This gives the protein CASSQDRAGFSNQPQHF.